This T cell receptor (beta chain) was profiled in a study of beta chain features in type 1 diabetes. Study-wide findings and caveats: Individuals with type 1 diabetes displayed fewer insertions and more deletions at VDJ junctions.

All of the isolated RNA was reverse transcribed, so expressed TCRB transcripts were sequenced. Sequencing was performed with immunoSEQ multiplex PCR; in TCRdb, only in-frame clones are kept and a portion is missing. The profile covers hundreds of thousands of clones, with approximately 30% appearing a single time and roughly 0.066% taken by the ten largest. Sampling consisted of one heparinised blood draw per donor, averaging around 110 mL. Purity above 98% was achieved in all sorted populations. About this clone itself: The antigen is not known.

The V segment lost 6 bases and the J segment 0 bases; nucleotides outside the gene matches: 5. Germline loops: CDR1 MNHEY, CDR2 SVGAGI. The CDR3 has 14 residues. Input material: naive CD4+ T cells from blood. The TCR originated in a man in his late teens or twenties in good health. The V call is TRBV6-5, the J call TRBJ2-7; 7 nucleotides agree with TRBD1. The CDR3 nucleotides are TGTGCCAGCAGGAGGACAGGTTTCTCCTACGAGCAGTACTTC. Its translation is CASRRTGFSYEQYF.